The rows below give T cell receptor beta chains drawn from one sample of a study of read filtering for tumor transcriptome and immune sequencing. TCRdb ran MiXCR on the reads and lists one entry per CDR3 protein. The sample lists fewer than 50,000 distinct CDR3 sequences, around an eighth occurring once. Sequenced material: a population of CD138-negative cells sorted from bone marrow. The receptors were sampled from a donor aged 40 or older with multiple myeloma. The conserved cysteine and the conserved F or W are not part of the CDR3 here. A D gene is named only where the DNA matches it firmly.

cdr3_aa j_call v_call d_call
ASSPGGTNEKLF TRBJ1-4 TRBV19 .
SARRRDGAGRGYT TRBJ1-2 TRBV20-1 .
ATRIDKDSGGPRGYT TRBJ1-2 TRBV9 .
ASSQGDEGGIPENEQF TRBJ2-1 TRBV4-1 TRBD2
SSLAGSTDTQY TRBJ2-3 TRBV29-1 TRBD2
SARGGSTTETQY TRBJ2-5 TRBV20-1 .
ASRLAKIELNNEQF TRBJ2-1 TRBV5-1 .
ASSYGAGRTYEQY TRBJ2-7 TRBV27 .
ASSLDWGVEAF TRBJ1-1 TRBV7-9 .
ASSLNSGRGTEAF TRBJ1-1 TRBV7-3 .
SARDRRGSYNEQF TRBJ2-1 TRBV20-1 .
ASSLRRGDEQS TRBJ2-1 TRBV27 .
ASSYSTGSGKETEGF TRBJ2-1 TRBV6-2/TRBV6-3 .
ASSFAGSYEQY TRBJ2-7 TRBV5-1 .
SARDPGNNYGYT TRBJ1-2 TRBV20-1 .
ASSPRRARYNEQF TRBJ2-1 TRBV5-1 .
ASSLTSGSGYYNEQF TRBJ2-1 TRBV7-9 TRBD2
ASSRGQVNEQF TRBJ2-1 TRBV7-2 TRBD1
ASSYGLAVLNEQF TRBJ2-1 TRBV7-8 TRBD2
SAPSSSQGHNEQF TRBJ2-1 TRBV20-1 .
ASSQQGGQASYEQY TRBJ2-7 TRBV18 TRBD1
ASSRDRGRDNQPQH TRBJ1-5 TRBV19 TRBD1
ASSFRLGARQETQY TRBJ2-5 TRBV28 .
SARETWGSYEQY TRBJ2-7 TRBV20-1 .
ASSLAHSLGQTQY TRBJ2-5 TRBV7-9 .
ASSQDRGQGIYNERF TRBJ2-1 TRBV4-2 TRBD1
ASRAPGNEKLF TRBJ1-4 TRBV6-6 .
ASSQTGKTYEQY TRBJ2-7 TRBV5-1 TRBD1
ASSGYSGRISDTQY TRBJ2-3 TRBV28 TRBD2
SASLRDSSTDTQY TRBJ2-3 TRBV20-1 TRBD1
ASSYTPPGFLSGSDTNTGGELF TRBJ2-2 TRBV6-5 TRBD2
ASSLWGGGLDEQY TRBJ2-7 TRBV7-9 TRBD2
ASSSTRDTGELF TRBJ2-2 TRBV25-1 .
SVGGGQETQY TRBJ2-5 TRBV29-1 .
ASSQESGRTAVNTQY TRBJ2-3 TRBV4-3 TRBD2
ASSSRQGSEKLF TRBJ1-4 TRBV25-1 TRBD1
SARAIGTSQNTGELF TRBJ2-2 TRBV20-1 TRBD2
ASSLATSGPRNEQF TRBJ2-1 TRBV5-1 TRBD2
ASRRLAGNNEQF TRBJ2-1 TRBV12-3/TRBV12-4 TRBD2
ASSPQGLNEQY TRBJ2-7 TRBV6-2/TRBV6-3 .
ASSSPGQEDGYT TRBJ1-2 TRBV27 TRBD1